The 22 T cell receptor beta chains listed next were all sequenced from one sample in a study of blood T cell repertoires in COVID-19. Method: immunoSEQ multiplex PCR; TCRdb's copy keeps in-frame clones and lacks some. In the table there are about 150,000 clones, approximately 80% of which are singletons. Sequencing was done on a sample of peripheral blood. These receptor sequences come from a man aged 55 to 69 with acute or convalescent COVID-19.

Here the CDR3 reads CASRSDTINEKLFF. CDR3 nucleotides: TGTGCCAGCAGATCGGACACTATTAATGAAAAACTGTTTTTT. The rearrangement links TRBV6-6 to TRBJ1-4; D may be TRBD1 (5 bases). This CDR3 has 14 amino acids. V shed 6 bases and J shed 4 bases, with 12 bases lying between them. The V gene's germline CDR1 is MNHNY and CDR2 SVGAGI (reference sequence).

This chain joins TRBV4-2 and TRBJ1-2; D is perhaps TRBD1 (5 bases). This CDR3 is built from 16 residues. V lost 1 base and J 4 bases, leaving 16 bases between the germline ends. The germline CDR1 and CDR2 sequences are LGHNA and YNFKEQ. The CDR3 bases are TGTGCCAGCAGCCAAGGCGGGGCCGCCAGGTTCTATGGCTACACCTTC. Translation gives CASSQGGAARFYGYTF.

The rearrangement uses TRBV11-3 and TRBJ2-1; the match to TRBD2 covers 7 bases. This CDR3 has 15 amino acids. Unmatched junction bases numbered 9, after V lost 2 bases and J lost 8 bases. Germline-derived CDR1 and CDR2 are SGHNT and YENEEA. DNA for the CDR3: TGTGCCAGCAGCTTACATGGCGGGAGTGGGTATGAGCAGTTCTTC. Its protein is CASSLHGGSGYEQFF.

The rearrangement links TRBV6-5 to TRBJ2-5, with D possibly matching TRBD2 (5 bases). Germline assignment: CDR1 MNHEY and CDR2 SVGAGI. The V end was cut by 2 bases, the J end by 4 bases, with 8 bases between. This CDR3 is 13 amino acids long. CDR3 protein: CASSYGRGETQYF. CDR3 sequence (DNA): TGTGCCAGCAGTTACGGGAGAGGAGAGACCCAGTACTTC.

Only a few counts were recorded for this clone. The chain uses TRBV7-8 and TRBJ2-7; maybe TRBD1 (5 bases). V gave up 8 bases and J gave up 4 bases, with 18 bases separating them. Per germline, CDR1 SGHVS and CDR2 FQNEAQ. CDR3 length equals 14 residues. CDR3 protein: CASSNWTQTYEQYF. In DNA, the CDR3 is TGTGCCAGCTCAAATTGGACACAGACTTACGAGCAGTACTTC.

CDR3 coding DNA: TGTGCCAGGTTTCCCCGGTCCCGGACAGATTTTAGCTACGAGCAGTACTTC. It is translated as CARFPRSRTDFSYEQYF. V gene TRBV7-9 combines with J gene TRBJ2-7, with a tentative D call TRBD1 (6 bases). There are 17 residues in the CDR3. V lost 9 bases and J lost 3, with 27 bases in between. Germline V gene lookup returns CDR1 SEHNR and CDR2 FQNEAQ (reference sequence). Combining the CDR3 with reference TRBV7-9 and TRBJ2-7 gives the whole variable domain DTGVSQNPRHKITKRGQNVTFRCDPISEHNRLYWYRQTLGQGPEFLTYFQNEAQLEKSRLLSDRFSAERPKGSFSTLEIQRTEQGDSAMYLCARFPRSRTDFSYEQYFGPGTRLTVT.

V gene TRBV7-2 combines with J gene TRBJ1-2, with 7 nucleotides matching TRBD1. CDR1 is SGHTA, CDR2 FQGNSA, per germline. The CDR3 runs to 14 residues. The J segment lost 7 bases and the V segment lost 1 base, leaving 6 bases of the junction unmatched. CDR3 protein: CASSLDRGSLGYTF. In DNA form, the CDR3 reads TGTGCCAGCAGCTTAGACAGGGGCAGCCTTGGCTACACCTTC. The whole variable domain, filled in from reference TRBV7-2 and TRBJ1-2, reads GAGVSQSPSNKVTEKGKDVELRCDPISGHTALYWYRQSLGQGLEFLIYFQGNSAPDKSGLPSDRFSAERTGGSVSTLTIQRTQQEDSAVYLCASSLDRGSLGYTFGSGTRLTVV.

The chain links TRBV13 to TRBJ2-1; possibly TRBD1 for D (5 bases). The V end was cut by 3 bases, the J end by 0 bases, with 9 bases between. Germline values: CDR1 PRHDT, CDR2 FYEKMQ (reference sequence). CDR3 length equals 15 residues. CDR3 DNA sequence: TGTGCCAGCAGCTTGTCTGACAGCTCCTACAATGAGCAGTTCTTC. Translation gives CASSLSDSSYNEQFF.

This chain links TRBV19 with TRBJ1-6, with 7 bases identical to TRBD1. Germline CDR1 LNHDA, CDR2 SQIVND (reference sequence). This CDR3 has 16 residues. The V gene end was trimmed by 4 bases and the J gene end by 0 bases; junction bases not matched to a gene: 3. This chain's CDR3 is CASSTTGSSYNSPLHF. In DNA form, the CDR3 reads TGTGCCAGTAGTACGACAGGGAGCTCCTATAATTCACCCCTCCACTTT.

This chain connects TRBV14 to TRBJ2-1; 7 positions agree with TRBD1. V lost 0 bases and J lost 9; bases outside the gene matches: 14. Germline V gives CDR1 SGHDN, CDR2 FVKESK. The CDR3 extends over 17 amino acids. In DNA, the CDR3 is TGTGCCAGCAGCCAAGATAAGGGGACAGTCCTAAGGGTTGAGCAGTTCTTC. Protein sequence: CASSQDKGTVLRVEQFF.

With respect to this clone: One end of the junction varies from germline; a read error may be responsible. The sample holds other DNA sequences that translate to the same CDR3. V is TRBV19 and J is TRBJ2-5, with D maybe TRBD2 (7 bases). The CDR3 spans 17 residues. Germline V gene data show CDR1 as LNHDA and CDR2 as SQIVND (reference sequence). The CDR3 is CARSILAGAGAQETQYF. The CDR3 region has the DNA TGTGCCCGTAGTATACTCGCGGGGGCGGGGGCCCAAGAGACCCAGTACTTC.

This clone was counted only a few times. This chain links TRBV4-3 with TRBJ1-6, with a tentative D call TRBD1 (5 bases). The length of the CDR3 is 16 residues. The V end lost 0 bases, the J end lost 4 bases, and 10 bases lay between the germline ends. Germline V gene data show CDR1 as LGHNA and CDR2 as YSLEER. The CDR3 DNA sequence: TGCGCCAGCAGCCAAGAGCCGGGACTGTATAATTCACCCCTCCACTTT. Its protein product is CASSQEPGLYNSPLHF.

The chain recombines TRBV18 with TRBJ1-2; TRBD1 aligns across 10 bases. V shed 4 bases and J 3 bases; nucleotides not matched to a gene: 5. The germline V gene has CDR1 KGHSH and CDR2 LQKENI. CDR3 size: 15 residues. In DNA form, the CDR3 reads TGTGCCAGCTCACTCGGGACAGGGGTGGACTATGGCTACACCTTC. This gives the protein CASSLGTGVDYGYTF.

The genes are TRBV5-8 and TRBJ2-7, with D maybe TRBD1 (6 bases). Trimming pared 3 bases from V and 2 bases from J, leaving 15 bases between. The CDR3 is made up of 15 amino acids. CDR1 and CDR2 (germline): SGHTS, YDEGEE. CDR3 region: CASSSSGGGTYEQYF. CDR3 DNA: TGTGCCAGCAGCTCCAGTGGGGGCGGAACCTACGAGCAGTACTTC.

The chain combines TRBV7-2 with TRBJ2-1, with no clear D. In germline, CDR1 is SGHTA, CDR2 FQGNSA. V dropped 1 base and J dropped 7 bases, with 8 bases sitting between them. The CDR3 is made up of 13 amino acids. The CDR3 loop reads CASSLDWQNEQFF. CDR3 sequence (DNA): TGTGCCAGCAGCTTAGATTGGCAGAATGAGCAGTTCTTC. The full variable domain, completed using reference TRBV7-2 and TRBJ2-1, is GAGVSQSPSNKVTEKGKDVELRCDPISGHTALYWYRQSLGQGLEFLIYFQGNSAPDKSGLPSDRFSAERTGGSVSTLTIQRTQQEDSAVYLCASSLDWQNEQFFGPGTRLTVL.

This clone has just a few counts. The genes are TRBV9 and TRBJ2-7; 9 bases fit TRBD1. The CDR3 has 14 residues. Germline CDR1 is SGDLS and CDR2 is YYNGEE. With 0 bases clipped from V and 3 bases from J, the junction kept 1 base outside the gene matches. CDR3: CASSVGGQGYEQYF. CDR3 bases: TGTGCCAGCAGCGTAGGGGGACAGGGCTACGAGCAGTACTTC.

V usage is TRBV7-8 and J usage is TRBJ1-2, with D perhaps matching TRBD2 (6 bases). The DNA end favors TRBJ2-1, so the J call may be wrong. The CDR3 has 12 residues. CDR1 is SGHVS and CDR2 is FQNEAQ in the germline V gene. This chain's CDR3 is CASSSLRGRQFF. The CDR3 coding sequence is TGTGCCAGCAGCTCCTTGCGGGGACGGCAGTTCTTC.

The genes are TRBV12-3 or TRBV12-4 and TRBJ1-2; perhaps TRBD1 as D (6 bases). The CDR3 runs to 13 residues. The germline V and J ends were trimmed by 3 bases and 2 bases, with 7 bases remaining between them. This CDR3 reads CASSFQGNYGYTF. In DNA form, the CDR3 reads TGTGCCAGCAGTTTCCAGGGGAACTATGGCTACACCTTC.

This chain joins TRBV23-1 and TRBJ1-2, with TRBD1 matching over 8 bases. TRBV23-1 is annotated as an ORF whose role is uncertain. This CDR3 has 16 amino acids. V lost 0 bases and J lost 8; bases outside the gene matches: 11. CDR3: CASSQSTGARCRGYTF. Written as DNA, the CDR3 is TGCGCCAGCAGTCAATCGACAGGGGCCCGTTGTCGAGGCTACACCTTC.

The chain joins TRBV24-1 to TRBJ1-2; unclear D gene. The germline V and J ends were trimmed by 3 bases and 5 bases, with 3 bases remaining between them. This CDR3 spans 11 amino acids. Germline CDR1 and CDR2: KGHDR and SFDVKD. The CDR3 bases are TGTGCCACCAGTGATCATTATGGCTACACCTTC. Translation: CATSDHYGYTF.

The rearrangement joins TRBV7-2 to TRBJ1-6; 8 bases are a match to TRBD1. The CDR3 contains 18 residues. Per the germline V gene, CDR1 is SGHTA and CDR2 is FQGNSA. With 4 bases clipped from V and 4 bases from J, the junction kept 12 bases outside the gene matches. CDR3 region: CASSSGHGQGFYNSPLHF. CDR3 bases: TGTGCCAGCAGCTCCGGACACGGACAGGGTTTTTATAATTCACCCCTCCACTTT. Complete variable domain (other parts from reference TRBV7-2 and TRBJ1-6): GAGVSQSPSNKVTEKGKDVELRCDPISGHTALYWYRQSLGQGLEFLIYFQGNSAPDKSGLPSDRFSAERTGGSVSTLTIQRTQQEDSAVYLCASSSGHGQGFYNSPLHFGNGTRLTVT.

CDR3 region: CASRGTGVGETEAFF. The CDR3 DNA reads TGTGCCAGCAGAGGGACAGGGGTTGGGGAGACTGAAGCTTTCTTT. The chain has TRBV28 and TRBJ1-1, with 10 bases lining up with TRBD1. Trimming at V came to 6 bases and at J to 5 bases, leaving 9 bases not matched to a gene. The CDR3 contains 15 residues. Germline V gene data show CDR1 as MDHEN and CDR2 as SYDVKM.